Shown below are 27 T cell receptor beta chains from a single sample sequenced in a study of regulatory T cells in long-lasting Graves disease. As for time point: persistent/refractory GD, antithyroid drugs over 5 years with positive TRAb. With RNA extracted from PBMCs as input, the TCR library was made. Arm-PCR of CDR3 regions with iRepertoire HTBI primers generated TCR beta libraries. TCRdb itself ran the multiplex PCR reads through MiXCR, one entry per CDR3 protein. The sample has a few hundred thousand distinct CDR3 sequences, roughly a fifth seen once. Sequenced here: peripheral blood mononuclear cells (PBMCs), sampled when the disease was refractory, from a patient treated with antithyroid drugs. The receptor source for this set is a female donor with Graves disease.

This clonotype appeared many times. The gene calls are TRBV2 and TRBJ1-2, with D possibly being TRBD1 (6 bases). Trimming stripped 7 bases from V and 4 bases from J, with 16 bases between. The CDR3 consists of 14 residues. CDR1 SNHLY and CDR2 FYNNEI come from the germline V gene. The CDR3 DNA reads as TGTGCCAGCAATACTGTGACAGGTGTCTATGGCTACACCTTC. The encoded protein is CASNTVTGVYGYTF.

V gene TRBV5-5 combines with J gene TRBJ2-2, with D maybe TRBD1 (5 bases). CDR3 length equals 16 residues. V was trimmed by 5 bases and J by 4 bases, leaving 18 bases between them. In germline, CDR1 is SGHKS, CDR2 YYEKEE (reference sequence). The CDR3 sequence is CASRLGPDQGTGELFF. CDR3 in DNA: TGTGCCAGCAGACTCGGACCCGACCAGGGCACCGGGGAGCTGTTTTTT.

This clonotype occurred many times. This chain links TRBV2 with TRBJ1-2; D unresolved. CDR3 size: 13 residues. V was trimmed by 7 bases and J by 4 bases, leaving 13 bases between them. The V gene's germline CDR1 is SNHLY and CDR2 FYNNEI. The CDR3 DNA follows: TGTGCCAGCACTGCAGAATGGCGCTATGGCTACACCTTC. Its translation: CASTAEWRYGYTF.

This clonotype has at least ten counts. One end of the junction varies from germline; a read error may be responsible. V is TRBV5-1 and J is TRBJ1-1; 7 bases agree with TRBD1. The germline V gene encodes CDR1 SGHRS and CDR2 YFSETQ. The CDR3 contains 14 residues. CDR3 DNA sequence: TGTGCCAGCAGCCTGACAGGGCTTGACACTGAAGCTTTCTTT. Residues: CASSLTGLDTEAFF.

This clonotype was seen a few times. Here the CDR3 reads CSARAGTPNTGELFF. The CDR3 DNA reads TGCAGTGCTAGAGCCGGGACACCAAACACCGGGGAGCTGTTTTTT. The chain recombines TRBV20-1 with TRBJ2-2; D may be TRBD1 (6 bases). Germline loops: CDR1 DFQATT, CDR2 SNEGSKA (reference sequence). The CDR3 runs 15 residues. Trimming shortened V by 1 base and J by 2 bases, and 11 bases separated the two germline ends.

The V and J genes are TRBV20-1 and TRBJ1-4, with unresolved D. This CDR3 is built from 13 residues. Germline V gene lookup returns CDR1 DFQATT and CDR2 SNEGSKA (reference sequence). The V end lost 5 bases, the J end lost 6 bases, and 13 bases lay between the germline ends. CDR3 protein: CSASGTSDEKLFF. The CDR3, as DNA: TGCAGTGCTTCGGGAACTTCGGATGAAAAACTGTTTTTT.

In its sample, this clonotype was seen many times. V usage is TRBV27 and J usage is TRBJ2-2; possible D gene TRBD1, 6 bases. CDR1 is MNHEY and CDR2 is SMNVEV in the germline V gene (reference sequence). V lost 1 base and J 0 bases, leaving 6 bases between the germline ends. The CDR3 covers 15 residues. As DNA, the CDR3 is TGTGCCAGCAGTTTATGGGGGCCGAACACCGGGGAGCTGTTTTTT. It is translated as CASSLWGPNTGELFF.

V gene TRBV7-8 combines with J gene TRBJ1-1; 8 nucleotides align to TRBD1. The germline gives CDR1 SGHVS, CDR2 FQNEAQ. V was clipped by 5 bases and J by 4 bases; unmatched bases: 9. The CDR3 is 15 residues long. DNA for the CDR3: TGTGCCAGCAGCATTAGACAGGGGCAGGCCACTGAAGCTTTCTTT. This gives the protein CASSIRQGQATEAFF.

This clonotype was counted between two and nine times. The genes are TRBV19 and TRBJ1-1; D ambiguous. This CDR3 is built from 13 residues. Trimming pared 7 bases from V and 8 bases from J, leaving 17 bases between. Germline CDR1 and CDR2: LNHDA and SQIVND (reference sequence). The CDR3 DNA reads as TGTGCCAGTACCTCCCTACAAACCCTCGAAGCTTTCTTT. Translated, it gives CASTSLQTLEAFF.

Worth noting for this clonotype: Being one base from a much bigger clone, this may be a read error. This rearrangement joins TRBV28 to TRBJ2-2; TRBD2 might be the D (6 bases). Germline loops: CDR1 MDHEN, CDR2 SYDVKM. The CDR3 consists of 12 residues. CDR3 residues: CATSEGPGELLF. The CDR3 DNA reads TGTGCCACCTCGGAGGGGCCCGGGGAGCTGCTTTTT.

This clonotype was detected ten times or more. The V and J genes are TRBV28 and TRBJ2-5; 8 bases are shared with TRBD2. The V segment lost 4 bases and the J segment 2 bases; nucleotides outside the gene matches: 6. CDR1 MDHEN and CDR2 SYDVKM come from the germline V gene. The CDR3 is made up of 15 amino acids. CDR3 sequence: CASSSAGALQETQYF. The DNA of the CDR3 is TGTGCCAGCAGTTCAGCGGGGGCCCTTCAAGAGACCCAGTACTTC.

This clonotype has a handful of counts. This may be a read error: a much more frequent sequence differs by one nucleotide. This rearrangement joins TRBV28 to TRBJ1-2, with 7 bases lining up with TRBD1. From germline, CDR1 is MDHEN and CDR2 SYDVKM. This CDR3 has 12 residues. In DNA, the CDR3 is TGTACCAGCAGTGGGGACAGCTATGGCTACACCTTC. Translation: CTSSGDSYGYTF.

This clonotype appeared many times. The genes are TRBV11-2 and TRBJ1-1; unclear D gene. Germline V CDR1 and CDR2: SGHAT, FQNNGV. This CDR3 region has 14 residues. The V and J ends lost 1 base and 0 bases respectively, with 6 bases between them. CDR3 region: CASSLVGLNTEAFF. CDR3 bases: TGTGCCAGCAGCTTAGTCGGGTTGAACACTGAAGCTTTCTTT.

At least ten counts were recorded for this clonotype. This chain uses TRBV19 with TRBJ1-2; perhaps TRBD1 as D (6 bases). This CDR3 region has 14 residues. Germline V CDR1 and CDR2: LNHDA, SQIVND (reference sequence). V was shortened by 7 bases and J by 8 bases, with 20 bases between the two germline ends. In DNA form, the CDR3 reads TGTGCCAGTACCCCCGCGGGGGCCACGCGGGGCTACACCTTC. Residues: CASTPAGATRGYTF.

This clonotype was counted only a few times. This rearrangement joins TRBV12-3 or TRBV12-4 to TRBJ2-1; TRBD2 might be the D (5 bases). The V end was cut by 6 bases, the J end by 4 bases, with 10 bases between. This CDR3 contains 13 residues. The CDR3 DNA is TGTGCCAGCAGACTAGAGGGTTACAATGAGCAGTTCTTC. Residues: CASRLEGYNEQFF.

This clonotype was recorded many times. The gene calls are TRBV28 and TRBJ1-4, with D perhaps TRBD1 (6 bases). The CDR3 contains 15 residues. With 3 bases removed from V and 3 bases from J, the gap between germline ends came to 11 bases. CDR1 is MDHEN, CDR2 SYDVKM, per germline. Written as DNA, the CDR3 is TGTGCCAGCAGTTTCTCGGGGGCGGCTAATGAAAAACTGTTTTTT. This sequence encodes CASSFSGAANEKLFF.

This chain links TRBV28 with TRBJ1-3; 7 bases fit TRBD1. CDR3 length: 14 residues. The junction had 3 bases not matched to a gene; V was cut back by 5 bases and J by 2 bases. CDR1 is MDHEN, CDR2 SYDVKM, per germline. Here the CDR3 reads CASSNGQAGNTIYF. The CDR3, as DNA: TGTGCCAGCAGTAACGGACAGGCTGGAAACACCATATATTTT.

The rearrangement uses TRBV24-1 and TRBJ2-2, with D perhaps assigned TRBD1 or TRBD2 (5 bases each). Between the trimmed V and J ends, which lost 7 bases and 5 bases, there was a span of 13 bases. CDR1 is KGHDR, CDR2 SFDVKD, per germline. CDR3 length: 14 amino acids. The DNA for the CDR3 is TGTGCCACCAGGGCCTCCGGGGCGACCGGGGAGCTGTTTTTT. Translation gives CATRASGATGELFF.

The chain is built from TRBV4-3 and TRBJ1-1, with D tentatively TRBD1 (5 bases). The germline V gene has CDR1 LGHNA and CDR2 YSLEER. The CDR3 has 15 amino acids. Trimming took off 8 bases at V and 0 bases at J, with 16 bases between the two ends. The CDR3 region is CASGEGRGMNTEAFF. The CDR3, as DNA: TGCGCCAGCGGTGAGGGGCGGGGTATGAACACTGAAGCTTTCTTT.

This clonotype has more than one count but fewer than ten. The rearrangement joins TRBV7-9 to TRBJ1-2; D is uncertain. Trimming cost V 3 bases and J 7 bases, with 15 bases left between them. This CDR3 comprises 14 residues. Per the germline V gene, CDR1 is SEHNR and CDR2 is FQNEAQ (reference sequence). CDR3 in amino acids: CASSFRFVGGGYTF. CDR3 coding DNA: TGTGCCAGCAGCTTCCGGTTTGTTGGTGGTGGCTACACCTTC. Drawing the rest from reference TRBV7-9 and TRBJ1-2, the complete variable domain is DTGVSQNPRHKITKRGQNVTFRCDPISEHNRLYWYRQTLGQGPEFLTYFQNEAQLEKSRLLSDRFSAERPKGSFSTLEIQRTEQGDSAMYLCASSFRFVGGGYTFGSGTRLTVV.

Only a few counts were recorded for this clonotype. CDR3 coding DNA: TGTGCCAGCGGCCCTTTGCGGGGCGCGGGCAATCAGCCCCAGCATTTT. Translation: CASGPLRGAGNQPQHF. J is TRBJ1-5 and V is TRBV19, with D tentatively TRBD1 (5 bases). Trimming stripped 9 bases from V and 2 bases from J, with 20 bases between. CDR3 length: 16 residues. Germline CDR1 LNHDA, CDR2 SQIVND (reference sequence).

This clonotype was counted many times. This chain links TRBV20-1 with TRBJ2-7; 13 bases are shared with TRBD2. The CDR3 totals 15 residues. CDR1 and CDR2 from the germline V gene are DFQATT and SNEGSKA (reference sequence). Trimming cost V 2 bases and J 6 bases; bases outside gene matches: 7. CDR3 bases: TGCAGTGCTAGACCCCGAGGACTAGCGGGAGTCGAGCAGTACTTC. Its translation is CSARPRGLAGVEQYF.

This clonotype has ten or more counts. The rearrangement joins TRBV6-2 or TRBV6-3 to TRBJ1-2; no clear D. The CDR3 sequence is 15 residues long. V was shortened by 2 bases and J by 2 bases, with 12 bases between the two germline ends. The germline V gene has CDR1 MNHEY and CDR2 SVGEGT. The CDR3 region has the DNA TGTGCCAGCAGTTACGGCGTCACCCCGAACTATGGCTACACCTTC. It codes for CASSYGVTPNYGYTF.

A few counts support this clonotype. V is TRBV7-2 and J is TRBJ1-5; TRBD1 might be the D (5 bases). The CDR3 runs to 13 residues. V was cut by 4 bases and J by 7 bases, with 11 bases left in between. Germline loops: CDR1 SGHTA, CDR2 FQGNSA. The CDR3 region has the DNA TGTGCCAGCAGCTCCCGGGAGGGGCAGCCCCAGCATTTT. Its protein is CASSSREGQPQHF.

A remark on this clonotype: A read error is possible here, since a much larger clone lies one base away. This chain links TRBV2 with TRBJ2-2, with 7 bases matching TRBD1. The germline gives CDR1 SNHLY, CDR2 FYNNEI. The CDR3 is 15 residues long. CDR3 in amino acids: CVSRRDSRNTGELFF. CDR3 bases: TGTGTCAGCAGAAGGGACAGTAGGAACACCGGGGAGCTGTTTTTT.

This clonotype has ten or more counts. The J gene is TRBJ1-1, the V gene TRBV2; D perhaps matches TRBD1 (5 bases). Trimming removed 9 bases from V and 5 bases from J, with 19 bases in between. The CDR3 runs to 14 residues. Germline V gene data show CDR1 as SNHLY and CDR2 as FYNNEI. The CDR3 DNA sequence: TGTGCCAGTACCTATCGGGGGGGGAGAACTGAAGCTTTCTTT. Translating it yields CASTYRGGRTEAFF.

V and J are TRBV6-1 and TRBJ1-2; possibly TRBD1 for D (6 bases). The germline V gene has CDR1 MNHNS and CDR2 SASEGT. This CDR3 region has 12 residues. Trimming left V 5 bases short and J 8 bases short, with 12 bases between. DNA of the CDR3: TGTGCCAGCAGTCCCCGGGGGCTCGGCTACACCTTC. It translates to CASSPRGLGYTF.